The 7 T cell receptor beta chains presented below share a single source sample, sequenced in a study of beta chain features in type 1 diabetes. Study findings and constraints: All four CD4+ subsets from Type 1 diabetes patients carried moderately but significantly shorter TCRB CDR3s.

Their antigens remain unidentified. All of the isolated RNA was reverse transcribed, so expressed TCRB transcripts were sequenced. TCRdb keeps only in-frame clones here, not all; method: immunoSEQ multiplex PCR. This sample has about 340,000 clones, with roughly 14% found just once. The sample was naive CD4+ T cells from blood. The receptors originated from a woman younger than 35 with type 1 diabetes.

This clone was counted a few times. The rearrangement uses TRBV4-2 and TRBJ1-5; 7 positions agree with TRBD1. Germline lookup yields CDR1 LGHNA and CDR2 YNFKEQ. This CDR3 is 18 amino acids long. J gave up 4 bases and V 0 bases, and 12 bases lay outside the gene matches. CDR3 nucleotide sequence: TGTGCCAGCAGCCAAGACCCTAGGAGGACAGGCAGTAATCAGCCCCAGCATTTT. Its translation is CASSQDPRRTGSNQPQHF.

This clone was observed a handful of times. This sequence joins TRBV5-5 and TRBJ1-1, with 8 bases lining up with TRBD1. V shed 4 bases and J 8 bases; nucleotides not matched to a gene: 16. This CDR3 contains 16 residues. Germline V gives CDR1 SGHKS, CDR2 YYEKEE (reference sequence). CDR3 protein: CASSLATGVFSLEAFF. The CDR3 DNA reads TGTGCCAGCAGCCTGGCGACAGGGGTCTTTTCGTTGGAAGCTTTCTTT.

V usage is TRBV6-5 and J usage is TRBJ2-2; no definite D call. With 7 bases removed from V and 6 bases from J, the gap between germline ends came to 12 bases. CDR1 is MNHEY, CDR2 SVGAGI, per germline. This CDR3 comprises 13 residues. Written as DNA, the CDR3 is TGTGCCAGCACCGGGTCACGCGCCGGGGAGCTGTTTTTT. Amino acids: CASTGSRAGELFF.

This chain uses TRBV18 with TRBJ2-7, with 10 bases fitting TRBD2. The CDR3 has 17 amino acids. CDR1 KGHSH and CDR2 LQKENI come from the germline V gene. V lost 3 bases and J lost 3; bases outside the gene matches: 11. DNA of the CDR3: TGTGCCAGCTCACCGATGGCTAGCGGGAGAGTTTACTACGAGCAGTACGTC. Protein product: CASSPMASGRVYYEQYV.

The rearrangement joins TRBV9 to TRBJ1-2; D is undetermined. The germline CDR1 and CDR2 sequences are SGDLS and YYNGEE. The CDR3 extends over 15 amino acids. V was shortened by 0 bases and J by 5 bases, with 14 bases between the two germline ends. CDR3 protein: CASSVGAQAPYGYTF. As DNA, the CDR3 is TGTGCCAGCAGCGTAGGGGCCCAAGCTCCGTATGGCTACACCTTC.

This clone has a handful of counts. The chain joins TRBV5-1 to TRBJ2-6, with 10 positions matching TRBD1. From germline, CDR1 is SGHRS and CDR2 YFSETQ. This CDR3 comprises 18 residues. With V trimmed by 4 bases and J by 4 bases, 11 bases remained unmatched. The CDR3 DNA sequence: TGCGCCAGCAGCCCCCGGGACAGGGGCTCATTAGGGGCCAACGTCCTGACTTTC. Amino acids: CASSPRDRGSLGANVLTF. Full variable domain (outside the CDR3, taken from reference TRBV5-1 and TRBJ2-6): KAGVTQTPRYLIKTRGQQVTLSCSPISGHRSVSWYQQTPGQGLQFLFEYFSETQRNKGNFPGRFSGRQFSNSRSEMNVSTLELGDSALYLCASSPRDRGSLGANVLTFGAGSRLTVL.

The DNA of the CDR3 is TGTGCCAGCAGGGCTAGCGGCACAGATACGCAGTATTTT. This gives the protein CASRASGTDTQYF. The chain carries TRBV5-4 and TRBJ2-3; TRBD2 is a possible D gene (6 bases). The germline V and J ends were trimmed by 5 bases and 1 base, with 8 bases remaining between them. This CDR3 is built from 13 residues. Germline V gives CDR1 SGHNT, CDR2 YYREEE (reference sequence).